A single sample gave rise to the 31 T cell receptor beta chains below, sequenced in a study of blood T cell repertoires in COVID-19 (dated by TCRdb to 2019 to 2021). Library prep was done by the immunoSEQ multiplex PCR assay. TCRdb re-hosts the immuneACCESS table, in-frame sequences only. Its copies lack some clones; in the studies checked, an unresolved V gene accounts for under half of them, and the cause for the rest is not known. This sample has some 490,000 clones in its table, and about 88% of those were observed once. Approximately 8.3% of the sample lies in the top ten. The sample consisted of PBMCs or T cells enriched from blood (not recorded which). Receptors originate from a woman aged 55-69 years who had recovered from COVID-19.

This chain links TRBV5-1 with TRBJ1-4, with 8 bases lining up with TRBD1. With V trimmed by 0 bases and J by 5 bases, 6 bases remained unmatched. The CDR3 loop spans 16 amino acids. Germline CDR1 reads SGHRS; CDR2 reads YFSETQ. Written as DNA, the CDR3 is TGCGCCAGCAGCTTGGGCCCGACAGGGGCAAATGAAAAACTGTTTTTT. Encoded protein: CASSLGPTGANEKLFF.

In this sample, this clone turned up once. The chain has TRBV2 and TRBJ1-4; 9 bases are a match to TRBD1. Trimming removed 7 bases from V and 3 bases from J; junction bases left unmatched: 6. CDR1 is SNHLY and CDR2 is FYNNEI in the germline V gene. The CDR3 spans 15 residues. Written as DNA, the CDR3 is TGTGCCAGCAATACAGGGGGCTTTTCTAATGAAAAACTGTTTTTT. Its protein is CASNTGGFSNEKLFF. The full variable domain, in which reference TRBV2 and TRBJ1-4 provide the parts outside the CDR3, is EPEVTQTPSHQVTQMGQEVILRCVPISNHLYFYWYRQILGQKVEFLVSFYNNEISEKSEIFDDQFSVERPDGSNFTLKIRSTKLEDSAMYFCASNTGGFSNEKLFFGSGTQLSVL.

The rearrangement joins TRBV9 to TRBJ2-3; D gene ambiguous. Germline V gives CDR1 SGDLS, CDR2 YYNGEE. The CDR3 runs 14 residues. Trimming took 0 bases from V and 6 from J, leaving 11 bases between them. The CDR3 protein is CASSVVPTQDTQYF. In DNA form, the CDR3 reads TGTGCCAGCAGCGTAGTTCCCACCCAGGATACGCAGTATTTT.

Regarding this clone: The same CDR3 is also encoded by other DNA sequences in this sample. The gene calls are TRBV18 and TRBJ1-5; maybe TRBD1 (5 bases). The CDR3 is 14 amino acids. V lost 3 bases, J lost 2 bases, and 8 bases lay in between. Looked up from germline, CDR1 is KGHSH and CDR2 is LQKENI. CDR3 nucleotide sequence: TGTGCCAGCTCACCCGGGACTGGCAATCAGCCCCAGCATTTT. It codes for CASSPGTGNQPQHF.

The chain uses TRBV3-1 (or the pseudogene TRBV3-2) and TRBJ1-4; D is possibly TRBD1 (6 bases). Trimming took off 4 bases at V and 5 bases at J, with 14 bases between the two ends. CDR3 length equals 15 residues. Germline V gene data show CDR1 as LGHDT and CDR2 as YNNKEL (reference sequence). CDR3 sequence reads: CASSPRTALNEKLFF. The CDR3 DNA reads TGTGCCAGCAGCCCTCGGACAGCCTTAAATGAAAAACTGTTTTTT.

The chain has TRBV4-2 and TRBJ2-1; D is possibly TRBD2 (6 bases). The V gene lost 4 bases and the J gene lost 10 bases, with 11 bases spanning the gap. This CDR3 is 12 amino acids long. Germline CDR1 reads LGHNA; CDR2 reads YNFKEQ. The CDR3 DNA sequence: TGTGCCAGCAGCCTCGACGGGAGAGAGCAGTTCTTC. Protein sequence: CASSLDGREQFF.

The V gene is TRBV27, the J gene TRBJ1-2, with 10 bases fitting TRBD1. This CDR3 comprises 14 residues. Trimming took 3 bases from V and 6 from J; bases not matched to a gene: 4. Per the germline V gene, CDR1 is MNHEY and CDR2 is SMNVEV (reference sequence). The CDR3 region is CASSFRDRGNGYTF. In DNA, the CDR3 is TGTGCCAGCAGTTTTCGGGACAGGGGAAATGGCTACACCTTC.

The rearrangement uses TRBV18 and TRBJ1-1, with TRBD1 as a possible D gene (6 bases). Germline loops: CDR1 KGHSH, CDR2 LQKENI. The CDR3 totals 16 residues. V lost 3 bases and J lost 5, with 19 bases in between. The CDR3 DNA sequence: TGTGCCAGCTCACCCGTTGGGGGGGCGTCGAGTACTGAAGCTTTCTTT. Translated, it gives CASSPVGGASSTEAFF. Supplemented by reference TRBV18 and TRBJ1-1, the full variable domain reads NAGVMQNPRHLVRRRGQEARLRCSPMKGHSHVYWYRQLPEEGLKFMVYLQKENIIDESGMPKERFSAEFPKEGPSILRIQQVVRGDSAAYFCASSPVGGASSTEAFFGQGTRLTVV.

V and J are TRBV5-1 and TRBJ1-3, with D tentatively TRBD1 (6 bases). Trimming took off 2 bases at V and 2 bases at J, with 11 bases between the two ends. CDR3 size: 15 residues. Germline lookup yields CDR1 SGHRS and CDR2 YFSETQ. The CDR3 loop is CASSLGQGPGNTIYF. DNA for the CDR3: TGCGCCAGCAGCTTAGGGCAGGGGCCTGGAAACACCATATATTTT.

J is TRBJ1-6 and V is TRBV28, with D unresolved. Trimming cost V 2 bases and J 17 bases, with 10 bases left between them. Germline CDR1 is MDHEN and CDR2 is SYDVKM. This CDR3 spans 11 amino acids. CDR3 nucleotide sequence: TGTGCCAGCAGTTTAGGAGAGTTTTTCCACTTT. It translates to CASSLGEFFHF.

This chain uses TRBV4-2 with TRBJ1-4; 7 nucleotides match TRBD1. J gave up 7 bases and V 0 bases, and 8 bases lay outside the gene matches. CDR3 size: 16 residues. Germline loops: CDR1 LGHNA, CDR2 YNFKEQ. CDR3 sequence (DNA): TGTGCCAGCAGCCAAGATTTTGGCAGGGGGATTGAAAAACTGTTTTTT. Encoded protein: CASSQDFGRGIEKLFF.

Only a few counts were recorded for this clone. The rearrangement uses TRBV21-1 and TRBJ2-7; TRBD2 was called by the table and not checked on the DNA. TRBV21-1 is described as a pseudogene. This CDR3 has 11 residues. The CDR3 sequence is CASSKVSKEYV. The CDR3 nucleotides are TGTGCCAGCAGCAAAGTTAGCAAAGAGTACGTC.

The genes are TRBV7-2 and TRBJ2-7; D is ambiguous. Germline loops: CDR1 SGHTA, CDR2 FQGNSA. The CDR3 sequence is 11 residues long. Trimming left V 2 bases short and J 3 bases short, with 2 bases between. Written as DNA, the CDR3 is TGTGCCAGCAGCTTATACTACGAGCAGTACTTC. Protein product: CASSLYYEQYF.

The CDR3 DNA is TGCGCCAGCAGCTTGGTAGGGGACTCCTATAATTCACCCCTCCACTTT. As protein: CASSLVGDSYNSPLHF. The chain is built from TRBV5-1 and TRBJ1-6; TRBD1 might be the D (5 bases). Per germline, CDR1 SGHRS and CDR2 YFSETQ. Trimming removed 0 bases from V and 0 bases from J, with 7 bases in between. The CDR3 covers 16 residues.

V is TRBV28 and J is TRBJ1-5, with TRBD1 matching 9 bases. V lost 4 bases to trimming and J lost 2 bases; unmatched junction nucleotides: 6. The CDR3 totals 16 residues. CDR1 MDHEN and CDR2 SYDVKM come from the germline V gene. CDR3 protein: CASSWGRDRGNQPQHF. The CDR3 DNA reads as TGTGCCAGCAGTTGGGGCCGGGACAGGGGCAATCAGCCCCAGCATTTT.

This chain uses TRBV19 with TRBJ1-1; a possible D gene is TRBD1 (5 bases). This CDR3 comprises 16 residues. The germline V and J ends were trimmed by 7 bases and 0 bases, with 18 bases remaining between them. Per the germline V gene, CDR1 is LNHDA and CDR2 is SQIVND (reference sequence). The CDR3 nucleotides are TGTGCCAGTATGTTGACAGCCTTTTCCATGAACACTGAAGCTTTCTTT. Translating it yields CASMLTAFSMNTEAFF.

CDR3 in DNA: TGTGCCAGCCAGCGGGCAGGGAGGGCCGGTGGCTACACCTTC. Translating gives CASQRAGRAGGYTF. V gene TRBV27 combines with J gene TRBJ1-2, with D possibly being TRBD1 (5 bases). The CDR3 runs 14 residues. The V and J ends lost 8 bases and 7 bases respectively, with 20 bases between them. Germline CDR1 is MNHEY and CDR2 is SMNVEV (reference sequence).

The chain joins TRBV6-1 to TRBJ1-3, with 9 bases identical to TRBD1. Germline V gives CDR1 MNHNS, CDR2 SASEGT. The CDR3 runs to 16 residues. V lost 2 bases and J lost 1; bases outside the gene matches: 3. Here the CDR3 DNA reads TGTGCCAGCAGTGAATCTGACAGGGGGTCTGGAAACACCATATATTTT. It specifies CASSESDRGSGNTIYF.

The gene calls are TRBV3-1 (or the pseudogene TRBV3-2) and TRBJ2-7; 11 positions agree with TRBD1. This CDR3 region has 14 residues. The germline V gene has CDR1 LGHDT and CDR2 YNNKEL (reference sequence). Trimming took 4 bases from V and 3 from J; bases not matched to a gene: 2. For the CDR3, the DNA is TGTGCCAGCAGCCCCGGGACAGGGGGCTACGAGCAGTACTTC. Protein: CASSPGTGGYEQYF.

Here the CDR3 reads CASSSDRMGYIQYF. The CDR3, as DNA: TGTGCCAGCAGCTCGGACAGGATGGGGTACATTCAGTACTTC. The V and J genes are TRBV11-2 and TRBJ2-4; 7 bases line up with TRBD1. V dropped 4 bases and J dropped 8; count of bases not matched to a gene: 8. The CDR3 consists of 14 residues. Germline-derived CDR1 and CDR2 are SGHAT and FQNNGV.

The chain couples TRBV4-1 to TRBJ2-1, with D possibly matching TRBD1 (6 bases). Deletions cut 4 bases from V and 0 bases from J, with 10 bases between. CDR1 MGHRA and CDR2 YSYEKL come from the germline V gene. CDR3 length: 15 residues. The CDR3 nucleotides are TGCGCCAGCAGCCCGGCGGACAGCTCCTACAATGAGCAGTTCTTC. Its protein product is CASSPADSSYNEQFF.

The gene calls are TRBV6-6 and TRBJ2-1; D may be TRBD1 (5 bases). The ends were cut back, 0 bases at V and 8 bases at J, with 17 bases in the middle. Germline V CDR1 and CDR2: MNHNY, SVGAGI (reference sequence). This CDR3 region has 16 residues. Here the CDR3 DNA reads TGTGCCAGCAGTTACTCGCCCAGACAGATTGGGGATGAGCAGTTCTTC. Its protein is CASSYSPRQIGDEQFF.

The chain joins TRBV5-1 to TRBJ2-5; possibly TRBD2 for D (6 bases). V was pared by 3 bases and J by 1 base, with 7 bases between. CDR3 length equals 13 residues. The germline V gene encodes CDR1 SGHRS and CDR2 YFSETQ. CDR3 bases: TGCGCCAGCAGCTGGGGACTCCAAGAGACCCAGTACTTC. This gives the protein CASSWGLQETQYF.

The gene calls are TRBV21-1 and TRBJ1-6; the table's D gene call, TRBD1, was not cross checked with the DNA. TRBV21-1 is labeled a pseudogene. The CDR3 loop spans 16 amino acids. The DNA for the CDR3 is TGTGCCAGCAGCACCAGGAAACAGGGCCGGGGTTACCCCCTCCACTTT. As protein: CASSTRKQGRGYPLHF.

This clone was recorded only once. The rearrangement links TRBV18 to TRBJ2-4, with 7 bases that match TRBD2. Germline-derived CDR1 and CDR2 are KGHSH and LQKENI. Unmatched junction bases numbered 11, after V lost 8 bases and J lost 7 bases. The CDR3 is made up of 14 amino acids. CDR3 DNA: TGTGCCAGCGGGGAGGGGCAGTTCGGGAACATTCAGTACTTC. Its protein product is CASGEGQFGNIQYF.

Concerning this clone itself: Other DNA sequences within the sample encode an identical CDR3. This rearrangement joins TRBV2 to TRBJ1-5, with 9 positions matching TRBD1. The trim removed 6 bases at V and 0 bases at J, leaving 3 bases unmatched. In germline, CDR1 is SNHLY, CDR2 FYNNEI. The length of the CDR3 is 15 residues. The CDR3 DNA reads as TGTGCCAGCAGCCAGGACAGGGGTAGCAATCAGCCCCAGCATTTT. Its protein product is CASSQDRGSNQPQHF. The whole variable domain, remainder taken from reference TRBV2 and TRBJ1-5, is EPEVTQTPSHQVTQMGQEVILRCVPISNHLYFYWYRQILGQKVEFLVSFYNNEISEKSEIFDDQFSVERPDGSNFTLKIRSTKLEDSAMYFCASSQDRGSNQPQHFGDGTRLSIL.

The CDR3 region has the DNA TGTGCCAGCAGTACAGGGGGCATCGTTCAGCCCCAGCATTTT. It encodes CASSTGGIVQPQHF. The V call is TRBV28, the J call TRBJ1-5, with 9 bases fitting TRBD1. Germline CDR1 and CDR2: MDHEN and SYDVKM. The J segment lost 6 bases and the V segment lost 5 bases, leaving 5 bases of the junction unmatched. The CDR3 loop spans 14 amino acids.

This clone was seen a handful of times. The CDR3 coding sequence is TGTGCCATCAGTGAGTCACCGGGGAGGGCGACGGAAGCTTTCTTT. It encodes CAISESPGRATEAFF. This chain uses TRBV10-3 with TRBJ1-1; no firm D call. Per the germline V gene, CDR1 is ENHRY and CDR2 is SYGVKD. V was pared by 0 bases and J by 8 bases, with 16 bases between. The CDR3 is 15 amino acids.

The chain couples TRBV9 to TRBJ2-1; TRBD2 matches at 10 bases. CDR1 and CDR2 from the germline V gene are SGDLS and YYNGEE. Trimming removed 0 bases from V and 3 bases from J; junction bases left unmatched: 9. The CDR3 spans 18 residues. CDR3 sequence: CASSVGLAGAYNYNEQFF. In nucleotides, the CDR3 is TGTGCCAGCAGCGTAGGTCTAGCGGGGGCCTATAACTACAATGAGCAGTTCTTC.

The chain employs TRBV6-5 and TRBJ1-6; a possible D gene is TRBD1 (5 bases). The germline CDR1 and CDR2 sequences are MNHEY and SVGAGI. The CDR3 is 14 residues long. V dropped 2 bases and J dropped 7 bases, with 9 bases sitting between them. CDR3 bases: TGTGCCAGCAGTTACAAGACAGCAAATTCACCCCTCCACTTT. Encoded protein: CASSYKTANSPLHF.

The chain combines TRBV2 with TRBJ1-5; D unresolved. Germline CDR1 and CDR2: SNHLY and FYNNEI. V lost 4 bases and J 7 bases, leaving 14 bases between the germline ends. The CDR3 covers 14 residues. Here the CDR3 DNA reads TGTGCCAGCAGTGTCGGCCAGGTCCGCCAGCCCCAGCATTTT. Protein sequence: CASSVGQVRQPQHF.